These T cell receptor beta chains were read from a single sample in a study of cytomegalovirus exposure and HLA in healthy donors. TCRdb keeps only in-frame clones here, not all; method: immunoSEQ multiplex PCR. The repertoire has roughly 110,000 clones, approximately 79% of them found once; the top ten carry roughly 2.1%. The sample was PBMCs. The source is a man aged 18 to 29 in good health and CMV-seronegative. CDR3s leave out the opening cysteine and the closing phenylalanine or tryptophan.

J gene | V gene | CDR3 protein
TRBJ1-2 | TRBV27 | ASSPLTLQGSYGYT
TRBJ2-4 | TRBV4-3 | ASSRARQGTIQY
TRBJ1-1 | TRBV29-1 | SAGTWGTEAF
TRBJ1-1 | TRBV18 | ASSPAGSIFTEAF
TRBJ2-7 | TRBV9 | ASSGSWASYEQY
TRBJ2-7 | TRBV27 | ASVALGTKSYEQY
TRBJ2-7 | TRBV10-1 | ASSETRQGGKSYEQY
TRBJ2-3 | TRBV7-2 | ASSLGSSFDTQY
TRBJ1-6 | TRBV5-1 | ASSLSPGQGFLDNSPLH
TRBJ2-2 | TRBV6-1 | ASSPGTTRTGELF
TRBJ2-7 | TRBV5-5 | ASSSVSYEQY
TRBJ2-5 | TRBV19 | ASSRGQGAQETQY
TRBJ1-1 | TRBV5-6 | ASSGGARATEAF
TRBJ2-7 | TRBV4-1 | ASSQTVRESYEQY
TRBJ2-3 | TRBV2 | ASRGASGGSTDTQY
TRBJ1-1 | TRBV5-1 | ASSPRGTEAF
TRBJ2-3 | TRBV6-6 | ASGRTASSTDTQY
TRBJ1-2 | TRBV27 | ASSLRGLDYGYT
TRBJ2-3 | TRBV11-3 | ASSRRASGDTDTQY
TRBJ1-5 | TRBV10-1 | ASSALGGRNQPQH
TRBJ1-4 | TRBV7-3 | ASSYQGRSNEKLF
TRBJ1-5 | TRBV6-5 | ASRQGQDQPQH
TRBJ2-7 | TRBV7-2 | ASSLVGQGRDEQY
TRBJ2-1 | TRBV7-2 | ASSPSGWAYNEQF
TRBJ1-5 | TRBV5-4 | ASSSPGQNQPQH
TRBJ2-1 | TRBV5-1 | ASGTNYNEQF
TRBJ2-3 | TRBV19 | ASSPGFTDTQY
TRBJ1-1 | TRBV5-1 | ASSLGYQDEAF
TRBJ2-4 | TRBV7-8 | ASSLGGDLNIQY
TRBJ2-3 | TRBV5-1 | ASEAGGTDTQY
TRBJ2-5 | TRBV10-3 | AISAAGGRETQY
TRBJ2-6 | TRBV5-1 | ASSLAGQLPGANVLT
TRBJ1-2 | TRBV20-1 | SSYRGLGYT
TRBJ2-2 | TRBV4-3 | ASSQDITGELF
TRBJ2-7 | TRBV19 | ASSVDRGTEQY
TRBJ2-5 | TRBV7-9 | ASDPLADETQY
TRBJ2-7 | TRBV5-1 | ASSDTGQGDYEQY
TRBJ2-7 | TRBV5-1 | ASSSWGTGDYEQY
TRBJ2-3 | TRBV11-2 | ASSLALHTQY
TRBJ1-1 | TRBV21-1 | ASSKWGSGTDQRTEAF
TRBJ2-1 | TRBV27 | ASSLLNGGAGDEQF
TRBJ2-1 | TRBV13 | ASQPGGSYNEQF
. | TRBV7-6 | ASSLGRGLSYEQY
TRBJ1-6 | TRBV2 | ASSDREASPLH
TRBJ1-5 | TRBV18 | ASSSGQSPQPQH
TRBJ2-5 | TRBV5-6 | ASSWGGSRGETQY
TRBJ2-7 | TRBV6-1 | ASSSLRGNSYEQY
TRBJ1-5 | TRBV9 | ASSAAGLRNQPQH
TRBJ1-1 | TRBV6-5 | ASRTRGVNTEAF
TRBJ2-2 | TRBV2 | ASRPTGALTGELF
TRBJ1-5 | TRBV10-1 | ASSAGRNSNQPQH
TRBJ1-2 | TRBV7-9 | ASSSGQGRIYGYT
TRBJ2-3 | TRBV19 | ASSISQYPDTQY